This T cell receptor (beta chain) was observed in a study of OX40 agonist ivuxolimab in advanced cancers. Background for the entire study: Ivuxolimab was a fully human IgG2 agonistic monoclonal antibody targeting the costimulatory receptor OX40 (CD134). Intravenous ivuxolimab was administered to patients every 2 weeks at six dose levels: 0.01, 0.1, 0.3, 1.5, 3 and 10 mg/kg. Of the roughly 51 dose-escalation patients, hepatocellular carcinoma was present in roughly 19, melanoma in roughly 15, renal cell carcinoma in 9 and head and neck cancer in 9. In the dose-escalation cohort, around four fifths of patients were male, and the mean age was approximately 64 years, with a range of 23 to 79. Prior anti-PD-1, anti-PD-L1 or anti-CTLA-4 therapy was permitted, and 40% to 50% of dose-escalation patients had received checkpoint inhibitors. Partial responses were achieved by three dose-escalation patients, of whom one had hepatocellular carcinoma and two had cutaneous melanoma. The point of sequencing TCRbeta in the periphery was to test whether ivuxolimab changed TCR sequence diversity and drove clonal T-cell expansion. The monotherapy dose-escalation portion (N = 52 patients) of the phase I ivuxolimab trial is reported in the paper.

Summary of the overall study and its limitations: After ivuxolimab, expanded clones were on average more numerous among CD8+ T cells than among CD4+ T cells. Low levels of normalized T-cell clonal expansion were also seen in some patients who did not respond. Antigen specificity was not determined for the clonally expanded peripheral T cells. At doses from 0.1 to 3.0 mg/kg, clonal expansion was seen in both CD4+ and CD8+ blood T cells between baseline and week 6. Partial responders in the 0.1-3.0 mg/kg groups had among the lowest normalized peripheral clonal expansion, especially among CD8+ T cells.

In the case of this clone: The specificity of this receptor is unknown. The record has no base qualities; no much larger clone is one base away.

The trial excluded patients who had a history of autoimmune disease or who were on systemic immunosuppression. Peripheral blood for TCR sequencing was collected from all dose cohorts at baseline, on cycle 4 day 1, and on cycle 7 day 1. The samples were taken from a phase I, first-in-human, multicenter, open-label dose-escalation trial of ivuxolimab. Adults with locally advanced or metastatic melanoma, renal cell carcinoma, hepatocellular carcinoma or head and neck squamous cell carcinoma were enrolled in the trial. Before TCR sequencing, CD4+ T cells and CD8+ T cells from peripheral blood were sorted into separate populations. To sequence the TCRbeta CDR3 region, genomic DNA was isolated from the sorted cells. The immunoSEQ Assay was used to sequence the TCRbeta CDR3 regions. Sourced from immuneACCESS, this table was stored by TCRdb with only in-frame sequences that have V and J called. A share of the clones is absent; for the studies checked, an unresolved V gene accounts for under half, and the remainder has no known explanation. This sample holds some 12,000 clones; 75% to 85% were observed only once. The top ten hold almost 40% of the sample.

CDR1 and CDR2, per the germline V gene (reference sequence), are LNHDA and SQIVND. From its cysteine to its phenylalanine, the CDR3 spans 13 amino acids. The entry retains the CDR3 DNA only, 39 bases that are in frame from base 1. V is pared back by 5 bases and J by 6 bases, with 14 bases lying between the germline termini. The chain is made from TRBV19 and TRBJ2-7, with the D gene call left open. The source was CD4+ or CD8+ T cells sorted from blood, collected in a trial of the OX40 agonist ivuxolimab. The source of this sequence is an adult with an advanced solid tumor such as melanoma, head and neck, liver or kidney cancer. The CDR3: CASSAALLTEQYF. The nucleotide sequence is TGTGCCAGTAGTGCGGCCCTCTTGACCGAGCAGTACTTC.